This TCR beta chain was recovered during a study of regulatory T cells in long-lasting Graves disease (dated by TCRdb to the early 2020s). General notes on the study: Antithyroid drugs had been taken for less than 3 months by newly diagnosed Graves' disease patients. Patients with persistent Graves' disease were compared with patients with newly diagnosed Graves' disease using TCR sequencing and RNA sequencing of peripheral blood. The study was conducted in China and was registered as a clinical trial. TCR sequencing covered some 13 persistent and 20 newly diagnosed Graves' disease patients, approximately 33 samples in total. Results the study describes overall, beyond this receptor: A larger number of public clonotypes was shared among persistent patients (under 3,000) than among newly diagnosed patients (over 850). Because the primary lesion, thyroid tissue, could not be accessed, the study looked at peripheral blood alone. Sequencing and analysis were restricted to the TCR beta chain. The small sample size was acknowledged by the authors as a limitation that may reduce accuracy. TRBV28, TRBJ1-2 and TRBJ2-5 were preferentially used in persistent disease, while TRBV20-1 and TRBJ2-1 were favored in newly diagnosed disease. Lower TCR Shannon entropy and fewer highly expanded clones were observed in persistent Graves' disease patients than in newly diagnosed patients, which suggested clonal expansion.

This clonotype was picked up many times. Its antigen is not yet known. Nothing much larger sits one base from this clone, and base qualities are not available. The CDR3 runs 13 residues from the cysteine to the phenylalanine. CDR3 DNA only is kept here, 39 bases in frame from base 1. Trimming takes 2 bases from V and 3 bases from J, and the germline ends sit 5 bases apart. The germline V gene encodes CDR1 SGHTA and CDR2 FQGNSA. The time point label on this specimen signifies: newly diagnosed GD, antithyroid drugs for less than 3 months. For both TCR sequencing and RNA sequencing, RNA was extracted from PBMCs in TRIzol. The diagnosis of Graves' disease was made according to American Thyroid Association guidelines. Patients were recruited from an endocrinology department in Xi'an, China. Each patient gave 8.5 to 9.5 milliliters of peripheral blood, collected in an EDTA anticoagulant tube. Ficoll Paque Plus density gradient separation was used to isolate PBMCs, and no additional T cell sorting was done. An Agilent 2100 Bioanalyzer and agarose gel were used to check RNA quality, and a NanoDrop 2000 was used to measure RNA concentration.

Library preparation used multiplex PCR. Sequenced on an Illumina HiSeq 4000. iRepertoire HTBI primers and Arm-PCR amplification of CDR3 regions were used to construct TCR beta libraries. Before sequencing, the PCR products underwent gel purification. Per the original workflow: Across samples, 62 TRBV and 13 to 15 TRBJ segments were identified and used for gene usage analysis of CDR3 amino acid clonotypes. Filtered high-quality paired reads were merged into contigs using COPE and FqMerger. BLAST was used to align contigs to the IMGT TRBV, TRBD and TRBJ reference genes, and CDR3 was defined following IMGT. Clonotypes above 0.1% frequency were classified as highly expanded clones. Shannon entropy was used to measure repertoire diversity, and the Gini coefficient was used to measure V-J evenness. A clonotype found in more than one individual was treated as public. TCRdb ran its own pipeline on the public reads, namely fastp trimming at Q25 and MiXCR clone calling, and kept in-frame beta chains. Every entry covers one CDR3 protein and lists the most common genes and DNA from its rows. Here the V and J calls rest on TCRdb's processing, not on the authors' analysis. The sample records approximately 540,000 distinct CDR3 sequences, about 12% of which are singletons. The ten largest clonotypes hold roughly 8.9% of the sample.

The sample was also linked to a second study, of T cells in Graves' hyperthyroidism and ophthalmopathy. As that second paper reports: Stable Graves' hyperthyroidism was defined as the absence of progression to ophthalmopathy over 18 months of follow-up. Hyperthyroidism patients were aged 18 to 65 years and newly diagnosed, with disease duration of less than 2 months. Patients with uncontrolled infections, other autoimmune diseases, pregnancy or lactation were excluded. Clinical symptoms, serum thyroxine and TRAb, thyroid ultrasound, and orbital computed tomography formed the basis for the diagnoses. A first-round RT-PCR of the TCR CDR3 used the HTBI primer set with the Qiagen OneStep RT-PCR kit. Most expanded thyroid clonotypes (frequency above 0.001) were also found in blood, which suggests that blood repertoires may mirror thyroid immune responses. In cross-validation, a model built on a 13 V-J signature told ophthalmopathy apart from stable hyperthyroidism with 85% to 90% sensitivity and roughly 83% specificity, and in testing the same model reached 80%/75%. During validation, the model predicted progression to ophthalmopathy a median of around six months ahead of onset, with around 70% sensitivity and about 75% specificity. To identify TCR V-J signatures that set the groups apart, the researchers used a discovery cohort of 100 patients, made up of 40 to 45 with Graves' ophthalmopathy and about 60 with stable Graves' hyperthyroidism. Whether ophthalmopathy could be predicted prospectively was tested in an independent validation cohort made up of under 20 hyperthyroidism patients plus 17 patients who later progressed to ophthalmopathy. For training and testing, the approximately 92 patients in the discovery cohort were randomly divided in a 7:3 ratio. In addition, the study compared T-cell repertoires in thyroid tissue and in blood from over 5 Graves' hyperthyroidism patients. After blood sampling, hyperthyroidism patients were treated with methimazole at a starting dose of 30 mg daily, and ophthalmopathy patients were treated with high-dose intravenous methylprednisolone. A second multiplex PCR round built the libraries, followed by size selection and purification. Paired-end sequencing of the libraries was performed with 100 bp reads on an Illumina HiSeq2000. Raw data were processed with SOAPnuke, discarding reads with adapters, uncalled bases, mean Phred below 15, or no exact constant-primer or identifier match. COPE v1.2.5 was used to merge high-quality paired reads, and clonotypes were defined as unique nucleotide sequences. MiTCR v1.1 was used to align the clonotypes against IMGT TRBV, TRBD and TRBJ reference segments. Analysis was restricted to V-J combinations with a frequency above 0.0001, which covered over 98% of repertoires. The TCS score was defined as F50 (clonal expansion) divided by E x V (chaos), with BLOSUM62-based TCRdist calculated between CDR3 peptides within each V-J. Welch's t-statistics and random forest reduced around 550 V-J features to under 15, which were used in a naive Bayes classifier (R e1071). Sample size was not statistically predetermined, and blinding of investigators to group allocation was not performed. The paper describes TCR Vbeta CDR3 sequencing of 135 peripheral blood samples, made up of roughly 40 ophthalmopathy patients, some 80 hyperthyroidism patients and approximately 17 progressor patients.

The material was peripheral blood mononuclear cells (PBMCs), obtained at new diagnosis, from a patient treated with antithyroid drugs. This receptor chain uses TRBV7-2 and TRBJ1-5; confidence is insufficient to name the D gene. This clonotype originated in a woman aged 30 to 39 with Graves disease. Donor details come from another sample of the same person, matched by shared clones. The CDR3 region reads CASSLRYNQPQHF. In nucleotides, the sequence is TGTGCCAGCAGCTTAAGGTACAATCAGCCCCAGCATTTT. Beyond the CDR3, the reference TRBV7-2 and TRBJ1-5 genes provide the residues; the full variable domain reads: GAGVSQSPSNKVTEKGKDVELRCDPISGHTALYWYRQSLGQGLEFLIYFQGNSAPDKSGLPSDRFSAERTGGSVSTLTIQRTQQEDSAVYLCASSLRYNQPQHFGDGTRLSIL.